This T cell receptor (beta chain) was captured by sequencing in a study of shared clonotypes between healthy human individuals. CDR3 length equals 15 residues. Germline V gene data show CDR1 as MDHEN and CDR2 as SYDVKM. Trimming removed 9 bases from V and 0 bases from J, with 17 bases in between. It was at deep level that the assay was run. Evenly divided among several immunoSEQ plates was the genomic DNA of each subset. Authors' methods: Sequence data from immunoSEQ were junction-only and lacked quality scores; consequently, filtering differed. Method: immunoSEQ multiplex PCR; TCRdb's copy keeps in-frame clones and lacks some. D and trimming come from the DNA, and the V and J calls and clone size come from that table. The sample lists around 500,000 clones, 70% to 80% occurring once.

The clonotype comes from a woman aged 40 to 49 in good health. Some clones in this sample may be carry-over from other donors' samples. The V gene is TRBV28, the J gene TRBJ2-5, with D perhaps TRBD1 or TRBD2 (5 bases each). The sample taken for sequencing was PBMCs. CDR3 coding DNA: TGTGCCAGGAATGGGACCCCCTTGTACCAAGAGACCCAGTACTTC. Its protein is CARNGTPLYQETQYF.